The 27 T cell receptor beta chains presented below share a single source sample, sequenced in a study of blood T cell repertoires in COVID-19 (dated by TCRdb to 2018 to 2020). Libraries were prepared through the immunoSEQ multiplex PCR assay. TCRdb provides this immuneACCESS table in a form limited to in-frame rearrangements. Some clones are lacking; in checked studies, under half of them reflect an unresolved V gene, and why the rest are absent is not known. Counted in this sample were approximately 450,000 clones; around 90% of them appeared once. The ten largest account for nearly 2% of the sample. Source material: PBMCs or T cells enriched from blood (not recorded which). These receptors all stem from a young woman with acute COVID-19.

This chain's CDR3 is CASSNTGGPGINEQFF. CDR3 nucleotides: TGTGCCAGTAGTAATACGGGAGGCCCGGGAATCAATGAGCAGTTCTTC. The V and J genes are TRBV19 and TRBJ2-1, with TRBD2 matching 7 bases. CDR3 length: 16 amino acids. V trimming: 4 bases; J trimming: 6 bases; junction bases outside the gene matches: 12. The germline V gene encodes CDR1 LNHDA and CDR2 SQIVND (reference sequence).

This chain joins TRBV24-1 and TRBJ2-2; TRBD2 aligns across 11 bases. CDR1 is KGHDR, CDR2 SFDVKD, per germline. V dropped 2 bases and J dropped 1; count of bases not matched to a gene: 5. The CDR3 extends over 18 amino acids. For the CDR3, the DNA is TGTGCCACCAGTGATTCACGACTAGCGGGACGGAACACCGGGGAGCTGTTTTTT. This gives the protein CATSDSRLAGRNTGELFF.

The chain couples TRBV5-1 to TRBJ1-4, with a possible D match to TRBD1 (6 bases). Germline assignment: CDR1 SGHRS and CDR2 YFSETQ. V lost 0 bases to trimming and J lost 7 bases, with 13 bases between them. The CDR3 is made up of 15 amino acids. The chain's CDR3 is CASSLVRGPGEKLFF. CDR3 nucleotides: TGCGCCAGCAGCTTGGTCAGGGGCCCAGGTGAAAAACTGTTTTTT.

V is TRBV11-2 and J is TRBJ1-2; D is undetermined. V was clipped by 5 bases and J by 4 bases, with 17 bases between them. Germline CDR1 is SGHAT and CDR2 is FQNNGV. The CDR3 sequence is 15 residues long. DNA of the CDR3: TGTGCCAGCAGCATGGTCGGACTGGCCGGCTATGGCTACACCTTC. This translates into CASSMVGLAGYGYTF.

The chain is built from TRBV11-2 and TRBJ2-7; tentative D call: TRBD2 (5 bases). Germline V gene lookup returns CDR1 SGHAT and CDR2 FQNNGV. Deletions cut 5 bases from V and 2 bases from J, with 10 bases between. The CDR3 extends over 13 amino acids. CDR3 nucleotides: TGTGCCAGCAGCCACGAGGGTCCCTACGAGCAGTACTTC. This sequence encodes CASSHEGPYEQYF.

This sequence joins TRBV2 and TRBJ2-3; possibly TRBD1 for D (8 bases). The CDR3 has 16 residues. V was cut by 6 bases and J by 0 bases, with 16 bases left in between. The germline gives CDR1 SNHLY, CDR2 FYNNEI. CDR3 sequence reads: CASSQGAGASTDTQYF. Here the CDR3 DNA reads TGTGCCAGCAGCCAGGGGGCGGGGGCTAGCACAGATACGCAGTATTTT.

The V call is TRBV29-1, the J call TRBJ1-1; a weak D match, TRBD1 (5 bases). The CDR3 runs to 14 residues. Trimming left V 0 bases short and J 5 bases short, with 13 bases between. Germline CDR1 is SQVTM and CDR2 is ANQGSEA. CDR3 loop: CSVEESGAGTEAFF. CDR3 nucleotide sequence: TGCAGCGTTGAAGAGTCCGGGGCGGGGACTGAAGCTTTCTTT.

V is TRBV11-2 and J is TRBJ1-4; D gene uncertain. Germline assignment: CDR1 SGHAT and CDR2 FQNNGV. Deletions cut 3 bases from V and 6 bases from J, with 11 bases between. The CDR3 totals 14 residues. CDR3 bases: TGTGCCAGCAGCTTCGCAGGTCTCGATGAAAAACTGTTTTTT. Translation gives CASSFAGLDEKLFF.

The rearrangement joins TRBV28 to TRBJ1-5; D call uncertain. Germline CDR1 MDHEN, CDR2 SYDVKM. The CDR3 is 16 residues long. Trimming took 1 base from V and 7 from J, leaving 17 bases between them. Written as DNA, the CDR3 is TGTGCCAGCAGTTTATCCCCCCATGATTCGGGGCAGCCCCAGCATTTT. This sequence encodes CASSLSPHDSGQPQHF. Full variable domain (outside the CDR3, taken from reference TRBV28 and TRBJ1-5): DVKVTQSSRYLVKRTGEKVFLECVQDMDHENMFWYRQDPGLGLRLIYFSYDVKMKEKGDIPEGYSVSREKKERFSLILESASTNQTSMYLCASSLSPHDSGQPQHFGDGTRLSIL.

This clone was counted once. The chain recombines TRBV4-3 with TRBJ2-7, with a tentative D call TRBD1 (7 bases). V gave up 2 bases and J gave up 4 bases, with 9 bases separating them. The germline CDR1 and CDR2 sequences are LGHNA and YSLEER. The CDR3 has 13 amino acids. The CDR3 spells CASSQPGGYEQYF. The CDR3 nucleotides are TGCGCCAGCAGCCAACCAGGGGGGTACGAGCAGTACTTC.

The chain's CDR3 is CAISEESRSNTEAFF. The CDR3 DNA follows: TGTGCCATCAGTGAGGAAAGCAGGTCGAACACTGAAGCTTTCTTT. The chain employs TRBV10-3 and TRBJ1-1; unclear D gene. Germline V CDR1 and CDR2: ENHRY, SYGVKD. The CDR3 has 15 amino acids. Trimming removed 2 bases from V and 1 base from J, with 11 bases in between.

This clone was detected once. The rearrangement joins TRBV29-1 to TRBJ2-1; TRBD2 matches 7 bases. Germline assignment: CDR1 SQVTM and CDR2 ANQGSEA. The CDR3 is made up of 15 amino acids. The V gene end was trimmed by 1 base and the J gene end by 4 bases; junction bases not matched to a gene: 7. CDR3 DNA sequence: TGCAGCGTTGAAGGGCCCGGGAGGAATTACAATGAGCAGTTCTTC. Translating gives CSVEGPGRNYNEQFF.

The chain has TRBV4-1 and TRBJ1-5; 9 positions match TRBD1. CDR3 length: 16 residues. Germline values: CDR1 MGHRA, CDR2 YSYEKL. Trimming removed 0 bases from V and 2 bases from J; junction bases left unmatched: 2. The CDR3 protein is CASSQDWTGGNQPQHF. CDR3 DNA: TGCGCCAGCAGCCAAGATTGGACAGGGGGCAATCAGCCCCAGCATTTT.

This chain joins TRBV6-5 and TRBJ2-7; 7 bases fit TRBD2. Unmatched junction bases numbered 4, after V lost 0 bases and J lost 2 bases. The length of the CDR3 is 15 residues. The germline gives CDR1 MNHEY, CDR2 SVGAGI. The DNA of the CDR3 is TGTGCCAGCAGTTACTCCGGACTAGAGGCCTACGAGCAGTACTTC. Its protein product is CASSYSGLEAYEQYF.

This chain connects TRBV7-9 to TRBJ2-7; perhaps TRBD1 as D (6 bases). Germline V gene sequence: CDR1 SEHNR, CDR2 FQNEAQ (reference sequence). The length of the CDR3 is 14 residues. V lost 2 bases and J 1 base, leaving 9 bases between the germline ends. This CDR3 reads CASSLIGQSYEQYF. The CDR3 bases are TGTGCCAGCAGCTTAATAGGACAGTCCTACGAGCAGTACTTC. Full variable domain (remainder filled in from reference TRBV7-9 and TRBJ2-7): DTGVSQNPRHKITKRGQNVTFRCDPISEHNRLYWYRQTLGQGPEFLTYFQNEAQLEKSRLLSDRFSAERPKGSFSTLEIQRTEQGDSAMYLCASSLIGQSYEQYFGPGTRLTVT.

V is TRBV5-1 and J is TRBJ2-7; the match to TRBD1 covers 10 bases. Germline-derived CDR1 and CDR2 are SGHRS and YFSETQ. The CDR3 contains 13 residues. V was pared by 5 bases and J by 3 bases, with 2 bases of the junction left unmatched. CDR3 loop: CASSGTGVYEQYF. In nucleotides, the CDR3 is TGCGCCAGCAGTGGGACAGGGGTCTACGAGCAGTACTTC.

The chain links TRBV27 to TRBJ1-1; D perhaps matches TRBD1 (5 bases). The germline V gene has CDR1 MNHEY and CDR2 SMNVEV (reference sequence). V dropped 6 bases and J dropped 10 bases, with 15 bases sitting between them. This CDR3 spans 12 amino acids. The CDR3 sequence is CASSPTQDIAFF. The CDR3 nucleotides read TGTGCCAGCAGCCCGACTCAGGACATAGCTTTCTTT.

In this sample, this clone turned up a few times. A much larger clone lies a single base off, so this may be a read error. Additional DNA sequences in this sample encode the identical CDR3. This chain links TRBV5-6 with TRBJ1-1, with 8 positions matching TRBD1. The ends lost 2 bases at V and 1 base at J; junction bases unmatched: 1. The CDR3 extends over 14 amino acids. The V gene's germline CDR1 is SGHDT and CDR2 YYEEEE. The CDR3 here is CASSFGTGNTEAFF. For the CDR3, the DNA is TGTGCCAGCAGCTTCGGGACAGGGAACACTGAAGCTTTCTTT.

The V and J genes are TRBV18 and TRBJ2-2; tentative D call: TRBD1 (5 bases). The CDR3 is made up of 16 amino acids. Per the germline V gene, CDR1 is KGHSH and CDR2 is LQKENI. V lost 2 bases and J lost 3, with 13 bases in between. The CDR3, as DNA: TGTGCCAGCTCACCAGTCAGGACACGGGACACCGGGGAGCTGTTTTTT. Amino acids: CASSPVRTRDTGELFF.

The chain employs TRBV3-1 (or the pseudogene TRBV3-2) and TRBJ2-7; D is undetermined. This CDR3 is built from 13 residues. Germline values: CDR1 LGHDT, CDR2 YNNKEL (reference sequence). V gave up 4 bases and J gave up 2 bases, with 9 bases separating them. The CDR3 spells CASSLSATYEQYF. DNA of the CDR3: TGTGCCAGCAGCCTGAGCGCAACCTACGAGCAGTACTTC.

Turning to this clone: This specimen includes other DNA sequences encoding the same CDR3. The genes are TRBV7-9 and TRBJ1-2, with 7 bases identical to TRBD1. This CDR3 contains 14 residues. The germline V gene has CDR1 SEHNR and CDR2 FQNEAQ (reference sequence). Unmatched junction bases numbered 4, after V lost 5 bases and J lost 1 base. CDR3 sequence (DNA): TGTGCCAGCAGCCTGGGACAGATTAACTATGGCTACACCTTC. Amino acid sequence: CASSLGQINYGYTF.

This clone was observed a few times. The chain employs TRBV11-2 and TRBJ2-3; no reliable D call. Germline V gives CDR1 SGHAT, CDR2 FQNNGV. V dropped 4 bases and J dropped 6 bases, with 11 bases sitting between them. CDR3 size: 13 residues. CDR3 loop: CASSSGPKDTQYF. The CDR3 DNA reads TGTGCCAGCAGCTCCGGTCCCAAGGATACGCAGTATTTT. The whole variable domain, remainder taken from reference TRBV11-2 and TRBJ2-3, is EAGVAQSPRYKIIEKRQSVAFWCNPISGHATLYWYQQILGQGPKLLIQFQNNGVVDDSQLPKDRFSAERLKGVDSTLKIQPAKLEDSAVYLCASSSGPKDTQYFGPGTRLTVL.

This chain links TRBV7-8 with TRBJ1-2; the match to TRBD1 covers 7 bases. With 0 bases clipped from V and 7 bases from J, the junction kept 8 bases outside the gene matches. The CDR3 contains 15 residues. Germline CDR1 is SGHVS and CDR2 is FQNEAQ. CDR3 region: CASSLARQGQAGYTF. The CDR3 DNA reads TGTGCCAGCAGCTTAGCAAGACAGGGTCAGGCTGGCTACACCTTC. Full variable domain (rest looked up from reference TRBV7-8 and TRBJ1-2): GAGVSQSPRYKVAKRGQDVALRCDPISGHVSLFWYQQALGQGPEFLTYFQNEAQLDKSGLPSDRFFAERPEGSVSTLKIQRTQQEDSAVYLCASSLARQGQAGYTFGSGTRLTVV.

The genes are TRBV27 and TRBJ1-1; maybe TRBD1 (5 bases). The CDR3 totals 14 residues. V was pared by 5 bases and J by 1 base, with 11 bases between. CDR1 is MNHEY and CDR2 is SMNVEV in the germline V gene (reference sequence). DNA for the CDR3: TGTGCCAGCAGTCGGATCGGGGGGAACACTGAAGCTTTCTTT. This translates into CASSRIGGNTEAFF.

This clone appeared a few times. This chain joins TRBV5-1 and TRBJ1-6, with 7 nucleotides matching TRBD1. CDR1 SGHRS and CDR2 YFSETQ come from the germline V gene. V shed 5 bases and J 4 bases; nucleotides not matched to a gene: 9. This CDR3 is built from 16 residues. CDR3 sequence: CASSFTGTEYNSPLHF. CDR3 nucleotides: TGCGCCAGCAGTTTTACCGGGACAGAGTATAATTCACCCCTCCACTTT.

The J gene is TRBJ2-1, the V gene TRBV7-2; the D is unclear. The CDR3 length is 13 residues. Germline CDR1 reads SGHTA; CDR2 reads FQGNSA. Deletions cut 0 bases from V and 8 bases from J, with 8 bases between. The CDR3 reads CASSLASAHEQFF. CDR3 DNA sequence: TGTGCCAGCAGCTTAGCGAGTGCTCATGAGCAGTTCTTC.

This chain links TRBV5-1 with TRBJ2-2; a possible D gene is TRBD2 (5 bases). The germline V and J ends were trimmed by 4 bases and 7 bases, with 14 bases remaining between them. CDR1 and CDR2 (germline): SGHRS, YFSETQ. The CDR3 has 14 residues. CDR3 sequence: CASSQFDRDGELFF. In nucleotides, the CDR3 is TGCGCCAGCAGCCAATTTGACCGGGACGGGGAGCTGTTTTTT. Complete variable domain (other parts from reference TRBV5-1 and TRBJ2-2): KAGVTQTPRYLIKTRGQQVTLSCSPISGHRSVSWYQQTPGQGLQFLFEYFSETQRNKGNFPGRFSGRQFSNSRSEMNVSTLELGDSALYLCASSQFDRDGELFFGEGSRLTVL.